What follows is one T cell receptor beta chain and its context. Its specificity is unknown. This record belongs to a study of T cells in Graves' hyperthyroidism and ophthalmopathy. Looking at the study overall: Peripheral blood samples were taken at initial diagnosis, prior to any treatment. Findings and caveats of the study: Within blood appeared most thyroid clonotypes that had expanded above 0.001. Stable hyperthyroidism and ophthalmopathy were separated using 13 V-J signatures.

TCR beta CDR3 sequences were amplified from RNA transcripts. HTBI primers were the set used in a first-round RT-PCR of the TCR CDR3. TCRdb re-derived calls from the multiplex PCR reads in MiXCR, one entry per CDR3 protein. Altogether about 640,000 distinct CDR3 sequences are present, 13% to 15% being singletons, with the ten largest covering roughly an eighth. J lost 0 bases, V lost 6 bases, and 6 bases had no gene match. CDR3 length equals 15 residues. CDR1 and CDR2 from the germline V gene are MNHNS and SASEGT. PBMCs came from 9 to 10 ml fresh peripheral blood. Sequenced input: blood. The chain carries TRBV6-1 and TRBJ2-5, with 8 bases aligning to TRBD2. This TCR was recovered from a woman between 45 and 60 years old with Graves' ophthalmopathy. CDR3 loop: CASRSGGLDQETQYF. CDR3 bases: TGTGCCAGCAGGTCCGGGGGACTAGACCAAGAGACCCAGTACTTC.